Each of the 18 T cell receptor beta chains below was sequenced from the same sample in a study of response to subunit inactivated influenza vaccine. MiXCR, run by TCRdb on the RT-PCR reads, gives a single entry per CDR3 protein. The sample yields roughly 630,000 distinct CDR3 sequences, 12% to 15% seen once. The specimen comprised PBMCs from blood, sampled about 14 days before vaccination. Receptors originate from a man aged 50 to 59 who received an inactivated influenza vaccine.

This clonotype was detected many times. This chain connects TRBV28 to TRBJ1-6; 10 bases map to TRBD1. The germline V gene has CDR1 MDHEN and CDR2 SYDVKM. The CDR3 length is 14 residues. V gave up 7 bases and J gave up 9 bases; unmatched junction bases: 6. CDR3 in DNA: TGTGCCAGCACCCCGGGACAGGGGAGTTCACCCCTCCACTTT. It yields the protein CASTPGQGSSPLHF.

The chain joins TRBV4-2 to TRBJ1-3; weak D call: TRBD1 (5 bases). This CDR3 contains 15 residues. The V gene lost 1 base and the J gene lost 2 bases, with 9 bases spanning the gap. Looked up from germline, CDR1 is LGHNA and CDR2 is YNFKEQ. The CDR3 here is CASSQGQGPGNTIYF. The CDR3 DNA sequence: TGTGCCAGCAGCCAAGGCCAGGGCCCTGGAAACACCATATATTTT.

This rearrangement joins TRBV5-1 to TRBJ2-5; the match to TRBD2 covers 11 bases. The length of the CDR3 is 15 residues. CDR1 is SGHRS, CDR2 YFSETQ, per germline. Trimming removed 6 bases from V and 4 bases from J; junction bases left unmatched: 8. CDR3 in amino acids: CASTWISGGAETQYF. The CDR3 DNA is TGCGCCAGCACCTGGATTAGCGGGGGGGCAGAGACCCAGTACTTC.

The chain uses TRBV6-1 and TRBJ2-7; D is undetermined. The germline gives CDR1 MNHNS, CDR2 SASEGT. V shed 5 bases and J shed 2 bases, with 19 bases lying between them. This CDR3 region has 16 residues. As DNA, the CDR3 is TGTGCCAGCAGTACCACCCCGACCAGGAGTACCTACGAGCAGTACTTC. The encoded protein is CASSTTPTRSTYEQYF.

This clonotype appeared a few times. The genes are TRBV20-1 and TRBJ2-7; 10 positions agree with TRBD2. The V and J ends lost 4 bases and 0 bases, in that order; junction bases with no gene match: 6. The CDR3 spans 15 residues. Germline V lookup: CDR1 DFQATT, CDR2 SNEGSKA (reference sequence). CDR3 in amino acids: CSATVPSGGSYEQYF. The CDR3 bases are TGCAGTGCTACCGTTCCTAGCGGGGGCTCCTACGAGCAGTACTTC.

This clonotype was seen a single time. DNA for the CDR3: TGCGCCACCTCGGTTTGGAGCACAGATACGCAGTATTTT. It encodes CATSVWSTDTQYF. The chain combines TRBV5-1 with TRBJ2-3; D is uncertain. Trimming took 9 bases from V and 0 from J, leaving 11 bases between them. The CDR3 runs 13 residues. CDR1 SGHRS and CDR2 YFSETQ come from the germline V gene. Filled out from reference TRBV5-1 and TRBJ2-3, the complete variable domain reads KAGVTQTPRYLIKTRGQQVTLSCSPISGHRSVSWYQQTPGQGLQFLFEYFSETQRNKGNFPGRFSGRQFSNSRSEMNVSTLELGDSALYLCATSVWSTDTQYFGPGTRLTVL.

In its sample, this clonotype was seen a few times. The V and J genes are TRBV20-1 and TRBJ2-1, with 10 bases that match TRBD2. After removal of 5 bases from V and 9 bases from J, the junction contained 10 bases not matched to a gene. Germline loops: CDR1 DFQATT, CDR2 SNEGSKA (reference sequence). The CDR3 contains 14 residues. DNA for the CDR3: TGCAGTGCTTGGACAAGCGGGAGGGCCGCTGAGCAGTTCTTC. Its translation is CSAWTSGRAAEQFF.

The chain links TRBV29-1 to TRBJ1-1; D not certain. V lost 2 bases and J lost 6, with 7 bases in between. CDR1 SQVTM and CDR2 ANQGSEA come from the germline V gene. The length of the CDR3 is 11 residues. DNA of the CDR3: TGCAGCGTTGAACAGGACGCTGAAGCTTTCTTT. This encodes CSVEQDAEAFF.

The chain joins TRBV2 to TRBJ2-1, with D unclear. With 9 bases removed from V and 8 bases from J, the gap between germline ends came to 17 bases. Germline CDR1 SNHLY, CDR2 FYNNEI. This CDR3 has 13 amino acids. CDR3 DNA sequence: TGTGCCAGAGCGACCACAGATGACGATGAGCAGTTCTTC. Protein: CARATTDDDEQFF. Using reference TRBV2 and TRBJ2-1 for the parts outside the CDR3, the full variable domain is EPEVTQTPSHQVTQMGQEVILRCVPISNHLYFYWYRQILGQKVEFLVSFYNNEISEKSEIFDDQFSVERPDGSNFTLKIRSTKLEDSAMYFCARATTDDDEQFFGPGTRLTVL.

Many counts were recorded for this clonotype. V usage is TRBV20-1 and J usage is TRBJ2-1, with TRBD1 matching over 7 bases. Looked up from germline, CDR1 is DFQATT and CDR2 is SNEGSKA (reference sequence). The CDR3 contains 14 residues. J was trimmed by 2 bases and V by 4 bases; bases with no gene match: 5. This CDR3 reads CSAIPGGTYNEQFF. The CDR3 coding sequence is TGCAGTGCTATCCCAGGGGGAACCTACAATGAGCAGTTCTTC.

The rearrangement uses TRBV10-3 and TRBJ2-7; D is ambiguous. The CDR3 is made up of 13 amino acids. V shed 4 bases and J shed 1 base, with 8 bases lying between them. Germline assignment: CDR1 ENHRY and CDR2 SYGVKD. Here the CDR3 DNA reads TGTGCCATCAGTGCCACATTATCCTACGAGCAGTACTTC. Protein product: CAISATLSYEQYF.

This clonotype was counted a few times. The rearrangement links TRBV24-1 to TRBJ2-5; 7 nucleotides match TRBD1. CDR1 KGHDR and CDR2 SFDVKD come from the germline V gene. V lost 6 bases and J lost 5; bases outside the gene matches: 5. CDR3 length equals 13 residues. The CDR3 spells CATSKGALETQYF. The CDR3 DNA reads as TGTGCCACCAGTAAGGGGGCGTTGGAGACCCAGTACTTC.

J is TRBJ2-2 and V is TRBV11-2; TRBD2 is a possible D gene (6 bases). Trimming left V 2 bases short and J 6 bases short, with 16 bases between. This CDR3 comprises 16 residues. Germline V gene lookup returns CDR1 SGHAT and CDR2 FQNNGV. The CDR3 protein is CASSLLMGGFAGELFF. The CDR3 DNA follows: TGTGCCAGCAGCTTACTCATGGGGGGATTTGCCGGGGAGCTGTTTTTT.

This chain connects TRBV9 to TRBJ2-1, with a possible D match to TRBD2 (6 bases). This CDR3 region has 16 residues. Trimming stripped 0 bases from V and 8 bases from J, with 18 bases between. In germline, CDR1 is SGDLS, CDR2 YYNGEE. The CDR3 coding sequence is TGTGCCAGCAGCGTAGGAGGCTCGCGGGAATCCTATGAGCAGTTCTTC. Its protein is CASSVGGSRESYEQFF.

The chain joins TRBV3-1 to TRBJ1-1; no firm D call. This CDR3 contains 13 residues. Between the trimmed V and J ends, which lost 6 bases and 0 bases, there was a span of 8 bases. CDR1 is LGHDT, CDR2 YNNKEL, per germline (reference sequence). The chain's CDR3 is CASRRALNTEAFF. CDR3 coding DNA: TGTGCCAGCAGGCGGGCACTGAACACTGAAGCTTTCTTT.

This clonotype was counted between two and nine times. The chain carries TRBV7-9 and TRBJ2-7; possible D gene TRBD1, 5 bases. The CDR3 is 13 residues long. Germline CDR1 is SEHNR and CDR2 is FQNEAQ (reference sequence). Between the trimmed V and J ends, which lost 1 base and 5 bases, there was a span of 9 bases. The CDR3 DNA is TGTGCCAGCAGCTTAGGGACAACCCACGAGCAGTACTTC. Its protein product is CASSLGTTHEQYF.

The V call is TRBV29-1, the J call TRBJ2-1; D not resolved. This CDR3 is built from 11 residues. CDR1 SQVTM and CDR2 ANQGSEA come from the germline V gene. V lost 5 bases and J 5 bases, leaving 7 bases between the germline ends. The DNA for the CDR3 is TGCAGCGTTCCTAATAACAATGAGCAGTTCTTC. This codes for CSVPNNNEQFF.

This clonotype has a count of ten or more. The chain joins TRBV20-1 to TRBJ2-3; the D gene is possibly TRBD2 (6 bases). Trimming removed 2 bases at V and 1 base at J, with 16 bases between. The CDR3 sequence is 16 residues long. Germline assignment: CDR1 DFQATT and CDR2 SNEGSKA (reference sequence). The CDR3 DNA is TGCAGTGCTAGATCTTTAACGGGAGCAGGCACAGATACGCAGTATTTT. Amino acid sequence: CSARSLTGAGTDTQYF.